The 13 T cell receptor beta chains presented below share a single source sample, sequenced in a study of T cell responses to AZD1222 COVID-19 vaccine. TCRdb keeps only in-frame clones here, not all; method: immunoSEQ multiplex PCR. Among about 140,000 clones, roughly 89% were seen once, and the ten largest hold roughly 5%. Material: peripheral blood, obtained on day 0 of AZD1222 vaccination. The source is an adult in good health.

This chain uses TRBV18 with TRBJ2-7; perhaps TRBD2 as D (5 bases). The CDR3 has 14 residues. Germline CDR1 KGHSH, CDR2 LQKENI. V lost 0 bases and J 7 bases, leaving 13 bases between the germline ends. The CDR3 loop is CASSPPSGMREQYF. The CDR3 DNA is TGTGCCAGCTCACCACCGTCGGGAATGAGGGAGCAGTACTTC.

The chain couples TRBV6-5 to TRBJ1-2; D unclear. Germline loops: CDR1 MNHEY, CDR2 SVGAGI. V dropped 5 bases and J dropped 3 bases, with 10 bases sitting between them. CDR3 length: 13 amino acids. The CDR3 nucleotides are TGTGCCAGCAGTATAACAGTATACTATGGCTACACCTTC. The encoded protein is CASSITVYYGYTF.

The rearrangement uses TRBV5-1 and TRBJ2-7; 10 bases match TRBD1. Germline V lookup: CDR1 SGHRS, CDR2 YFSETQ. The CDR3 has 15 amino acids. J gave up 4 bases and V 4 bases, and 8 bases lay outside the gene matches. This CDR3 reads CASSHGTGVLYEQYF. Here the CDR3 DNA reads TGCGCCAGCAGCCACGGGACAGGGGTTCTTTACGAGCAGTACTTC.

V usage is TRBV19 and J usage is TRBJ1-5, with 9 nucleotides matching TRBD1. Germline V gene lookup returns CDR1 LNHDA and CDR2 SQIVND (reference sequence). J was trimmed by 7 bases and V by 6 bases; bases with no gene match: 7. The CDR3 covers 14 residues. The CDR3 reads CASRSTGGGQPQHF. The CDR3 coding sequence is TGTGCCAGTAGATCAACAGGGGGCGGCCAGCCCCAGCATTTT.

This clone has just a few counts. This sequence joins TRBV19 and TRBJ1-2; 11 positions agree with TRBD1. J gave up 7 bases and V 5 bases, and 18 bases lay outside the gene matches. Germline lookup yields CDR1 LNHDA and CDR2 SQIVND (reference sequence). The CDR3 loop spans 18 amino acids. Here the CDR3 DNA reads TGTGCCAGTAGTCCCTGGTGGACAGGGGGCGCTGAAACTGGTGGCTACACCTTC. Translated: CASSPWWTGGAETGGYTF. The full variable domain, with the rest looked up from reference TRBV19 and TRBJ1-2, is DGGITQSPKYLFRKEGQNVTLSCEQNLNHDAMYWYRQDPGQGLRLIYYSQIVNDFQKGDIAEGYSVSREKKESFPLTVTSAQKNPTAFYLCASSPWWTGGAETGGYTFGSGTRLTVV.

Only a few counts were recorded for this clone. V and J are TRBV11-2 and TRBJ1-5; 10 nucleotides match TRBD1. The CDR3 loop spans 17 amino acids. Looked up from germline, CDR1 is SGHAT and CDR2 is FQNNGV. The junction had 8 bases not matched to a gene; V was cut back by 6 bases and J by 0 bases. This CDR3 reads CASRFRDRGYSNQPQHF. The CDR3 nucleotides read TGTGCCAGCAGGTTCCGGGACAGGGGCTATAGCAATCAGCCCCAGCATTTT.

The chain is built from TRBV27 and TRBJ2-1; 9 positions match TRBD1. Germline V gives CDR1 MNHEY, CDR2 SMNVEV (reference sequence). This CDR3 contains 15 residues. V lost 2 bases, J lost 7 bases, and 6 bases stayed unmatched. The CDR3 coding sequence is TGTGCCAGCAGTTTAGACAGGGGGGGGATAAATGAGCAGTTCTTC. It is translated as CASSLDRGGINEQFF.

This chain uses TRBV18 with TRBJ2-2; TRBD1 matches 9 bases. Germline V gene sequence: CDR1 KGHSH, CDR2 LQKENI. The trim removed 4 bases at V and 6 bases at J, leaving 6 bases unmatched. The CDR3 sequence is 15 residues long. CDR3 bases: TGTGCCAGCTCACGGGGACAGGGAACGTCCGGGGAGCTGTTTTTT. It specifies CASSRGQGTSGELFF. Combining the CDR3 with reference TRBV18 and TRBJ2-2 gives the whole variable domain NAGVMQNPRHLVRRRGQEARLRCSPMKGHSHVYWYRQLPEEGLKFMVYLQKENIIDESGMPKERFSAEFPKEGPSILRIQQVVRGDSAAYFCASSRGQGTSGELFFGEGSRLTVL.

The J gene is TRBJ2-3, the V gene TRBV28; maybe TRBD1 (5 bases). There are 15 residues in the CDR3. Germline V gene data show CDR1 as MDHEN and CDR2 as SYDVKM. Deletions cut 6 bases from V and 2 bases from J, with 15 bases between. In nucleotides, the CDR3 is TGTGCCAGCAGCCTCAGGGCGCCGACCACAGATACGCAGTATTTT. It is translated as CASSLRAPTTDTQYF. Using reference TRBV28 and TRBJ2-3 for the parts outside the CDR3, the full variable domain is DVKVTQSSRYLVKRTGEKVFLECVQDMDHENMFWYRQDPGLGLRLIYFSYDVKMKEKGDIPEGYSVSREKKERFSLILESASTNQTSMYLCASSLRAPTTDTQYFGPGTRLTVL.

This chain joins TRBV25-1 and TRBJ1-6; TRBD1 matches 11 bases. The CDR3 sequence is 16 residues long. The germline gives CDR1 MGHDK, CDR2 SYGVNS. Trimming took 4 bases from V and 5 from J; bases not matched to a gene: 4. The CDR3 here is CASSVRDRGNNSPLHF. CDR3 sequence (DNA): TGTGCCAGCAGTGTCCGGGACAGGGGGAATAATTCACCCCTCCACTTT.

The J gene is TRBJ1-3, the V gene TRBV5-4; a weak D match, TRBD1 (6 bases). Per the germline V gene, CDR1 is SGHNT and CDR2 is YYREEE (reference sequence). Trimming removed 4 bases from V and 0 bases from J, with 17 bases in between. The CDR3 is made up of 17 amino acids. The CDR3 region has the DNA TGTGCCAGCAGCCGAGGGCTGGGGACAACCTCTGGAAACACCATATATTTT. Translating it yields CASSRGLGTTSGNTIYF.

This clone showed up just once. The rearrangement uses TRBV19 and TRBJ1-1; D unclear. Germline CDR1 is LNHDA and CDR2 is SQIVND (reference sequence). There are 15 residues in the CDR3. V was pared by 3 bases and J by 2 bases, with 13 bases between. The CDR3 nucleotides read TGTGCCAGTAGTATGGTATATGGGAGAAACACTGAAGCTTTCTTT. Its protein product is CASSMVYGRNTEAFF.

The chain employs TRBV7-9 and TRBJ2-2, with D perhaps matching TRBD1 (5 bases). The germline gives CDR1 SEHNR, CDR2 FQNEAQ (reference sequence). The CDR3 has 16 residues. The V end was cut by 7 bases, the J end by 3 bases, with 18 bases between. The DNA of the CDR3 is TGTGCCAGCAACACCAGGCCAGGGATCCACACCGGGGAGCTGTTTTTT. This gives the protein CASNTRPGIHTGELFF.